This T cell receptor beta chain was identified during a study of cytomegalovirus exposure and HLA in healthy donors. General study points: Owing to their indistinguishability, certain V segments, notably TRBV6-2 and TRBV6-3, were excluded. After further analysis at a later stage, roughly 16,000 TCR beta sequences were associated with HLA alleles at 0.05 false discovery rate. When presence/absence was analysed, sequencing depth was taken to be roughly uniform across donors.

V lost 6 bases and J lost 4, with 15 bases in between. In germline, CDR1 is MNHEY, CDR2 SVGAGI. This CDR3 spans 14 amino acids. The PCR contained 60 Vbeta and 13 Jbeta primers. How the authors handled the data: Around 10 million shared chains were among tens of millions of unique TCR beta chains counted in a later analysis. The data were produced by immunoSEQ multiplex PCR, yet TCRdb's version contains in-frame clones alone and is incomplete. That table gives V, J and clone size, and the DNA gave D and trimming. The sample contains approximately 76,000 clones, under 85% of which appear only once. Remarks on this clone: The antigen is unknown.

The rearrangement joins TRBV6-5 to TRBJ1-1; D is uncertain. Sequencing was done on a sample of PBMCs. This receptor was obtained from a woman aged 40 to 50 in good health and CMV-seropositive. The CDR3: CASSLGSVGTEAFF. The CDR3 DNA is TGTGCCAGCAGCCTAGGATCAGTGGGCACTGAAGCTTTCTTT.